This T cell receptor beta chain emerged from a study of cytotoxic CD8 clonotypes in ibrutinib-treated CLL. Whole-study context: Response samples came after a median about 12 months of treatment, range 6 to 36. An average of 255,043 productive templates and tens of thousands of productive rearrangements was obtained per sample.

TCRdb's table, derived via immunoSEQ multiplex PCR, lists solely in-frame clones and lacks some. The sample has 9,500 to 15,000 clones; 62% are singletons. V lost 0 bases and J 6 bases, leaving 3 bases between the germline ends. The CDR3 is made up of 11 amino acids. Per the germline V gene, CDR1 is SGDLS and CDR2 is YYNGEE. Study-wide results and limits: Shared public clonotypes were rare, and on treatment they either got smaller or stayed the same.

This clone was counted only a few times. The antigen remains unidentified. Libraries of TCR beta were made from 1.5 to 2.5 micrograms of genomic DNA that came from cryopreserved PBMCs. This receptor was identified in a human donor with chronic lymphocytic leukemia. The rearrangement links TRBV9 to TRBJ2-5; D is unresolved. The specimen comprised PBMCs, sampled before ibrutinib treatment. The CDR3 region is CASSVGQTQYF. The CDR3 bases are TGTGCCAGCAGCGTAGGGCAGACCCAGTACTTC.